Reported below is one TCR beta chain. Antigen: not known. Treatment specified: 10-day PBMC culture with coronavirus spike peptide pools or control peptides (ViraFEST assay). Germline CDR1 is LGHNT and CDR2 is FRNRAP. CDR3 size: 15 residues. V lost 0 bases and J 3 bases, leaving 11 bases between the germline ends. Sequencing of DNA taken from cultured CD4+ T cells relied on the Oncomine TCR Beta short-read assay. The template was genomic DNA from cultured CD4+ T cells. TCRdb analysed the PCR reads with MiXCR anew, one entry per CDR3 protein. The repertoire holds approximately 15,000 distinct CDR3 sequences, with about 28% as singletons. These data come from a study of vaccination and CD4 T cells after COVID-19. Study-wide context: Cultures serving as controls received a peptide pool (CEFX or HIV-1 Nef) or no peptide.

The rearrangement uses TRBV12-5 and TRBJ1-1, with D maybe TRBD1 (6 bases). The specimen sequenced was cultured CD4+ T cells from blood. The TCR was taken from a human donor with COVID-19. The DNA of the CDR3 is TGTGCTAGTGGTTTGGTGTGGGACACCTACACTGAAGCTTTCTTT. It encodes CASGLVWDTYTEAFF.